This T cell receptor (beta chain) came from a study of vaccination effects on CD4 cells after COVID-19. Overall study: Either the mRNA-1273 or the BNT162b2 vaccine was given to participants as two doses. The study, taken as a whole, reports: The study, lacking early post-infection timepoints, had few convalescent patients. Among infection- and vaccine-induced clones, marked clonal contraction occurred late after vaccination.

TCRdb's table, derived via immunoSEQ multiplex PCR, lists solely in-frame clones and lacks some. Among tens of thousands of clones, 60% to 80% were seen once, and the ten largest hold 3.5% to 4.5%. Note on this clone: What it binds is not known.

The CDR3 covers 15 residues. Germline CDR1 and CDR2: SGHTA and FQGNSA. V lost 5 bases to trimming and J lost 7 bases; unmatched junction nucleotides: 10. In the ViraFEST assay, antigen-specific CD4+ clonotypes were identified by expansion after peptide-pool stimulation. Scientists isolated CD4+ T cells after a roughly ten-day culture period ended. People in the vaccine group had not been infected with SARS-CoV-2 before, and their nucleocapsid antibodies were negative. Half of the medium was exchanged for IL-2 medium on both days 3 and 7. This TCR derives from a human donor who received a COVID-19 vaccine. V gene TRBV7-2 combines with J gene TRBJ2-1, with TRBD1 matching over 8 bases. The sequencing here drew on CD4+ T cells from PBMCs cultured with HCoV-OC43 spike peptides, taken before COVID-19 vaccination. The subset denotes: HCoV-OC43 spike overlapping peptide pool stimulation. This chain's CDR3 is CASSLSGQEGNEQFF. The DNA for the CDR3 is TGTGCCAGCAGCCTCTCGGGACAGGAGGGTAATGAGCAGTTCTTC.